Sequencing of this T cell receptor beta chain was carried out in a study of cytomegalovirus exposure and HLA in healthy donors. About this clone: The antigen is unknown.

Study results and limitations: Per a later analysis, 15,000 to 20,000 TCR beta sequences showed association with HLA alleles at 0.05 false discovery rate. A later analysis found TCR association rates differed by HLA locus, highest for DRB1 and lowest for HLA-C. Some highly shared sequence variants likely arose as a pipeline artifact. Most TCRs appeared rarely, but some public TCRs recurred in many donors.

In germline, CDR1 is SQVTM, CDR2 ANQGSEA. This CDR3 region has 13 residues. The V and J ends lost 3 bases and 7 bases, in that order; junction bases with no gene match: 8. 13 Jbeta primers and 60 Vbeta primers were used for the PCR. Measured with immunoSEQ multiplex PCR; TCRdb has only the in-frame clones, and not every one. Altogether about 150,000 clones are present, over 70% being singletons, with the ten largest covering 9.5% to 15%. This clonotype was obtained from a man younger than 45 in good health and CMV-seropositive. J is TRBJ1-2 and V is TRBV29-1, with 7 bases lining up with TRBD1. The material sequenced was PBMCs. CDR3 amino acids: CSVEIQGIGGYTF. The CDR3, as DNA: TGCAGCGTTGAGATACAGGGGATAGGTGGCTACACCTTC.